What follows is one T cell receptor beta chain and its context. No antigen is known for it. Qualities for individual bases were not recorded, and no much larger clone is one base off. The immunoSEQ hsTCRB v3.0 assay was used at survey level resolution to sequence the TRB variable region. The target sequencing depth for TRB was roughly 40,000-50,000 T-cell genomes per sample. Pooled TRB libraries were sequenced on an Illumina MiSeq with a v3 150-cycle kit. Concerning the study's data processing: Repertoire analysis ran in R within a reproducible Nextflow workflow covering QC, data transformation and analysis. LymphoSeq2, an R package for AIRR-Seq data exploration, was used to implement custom analyses. A few samples yielding fewer than 5000 total TRB sequences were excluded, leaving 150 to 200 analyzed HIV repertoires. Among the approximately 200 retained HIV repertoires, some 59 were collected before ART initiation and some 130 after ART initiation. Repertoires were downsampled to 5000 TRB nucleotide sequences, with summary statistics averaged over 100 downsampling iterations. The analysis kept only TRB sequences whose CDR3 regions were at least seven amino acids long. Diversity was measured with a Shannon entropy-derived clonality score and the Gini coefficient. Repertoire networks linked the top 5000 CDR3 amino acid sequences whenever two sequences differed by an edit distance of one. For TRB CDR3 amino acid sequences, GLIPH2 was used to predict antigen specificity groups and MHC restriction. Known CMV, EBV, HIV or tissue antigen associations were flagged by matching CDR3 amino acid sequences against VDJdb and McPAS-TCR. Pre-ART, post-ART and control groups were compared with Wilcoxon signed-rank tests and Holm-Bonferroni correction. Held by TCRdb, this immuneACCESS table contains in-frame sequences only and omits some clones. Under half of the omission traces to an unresolved V gene where checked; the cause of the rest is unknown. That table is the source of V, J and clone size, and D and trimming were worked out from the DNA. This sample has tens of thousands of clones in its table, and 76% of those were observed once. Approximately 11% of the sample lies in the top ten.

The data are from a study of long-term antiretroviral therapy in people with HIV (dated by TCRdb to 2021 to 2024). In terms of the full investigation: The earliest samples were collected about a decade before the 2015 WHO recommendation for immediate ART, when ART was typically delayed until CD4 counts fell. A total of 192 cryopreserved PBMC samples were contributed to the cohort by 30 adults with confirmed HIV infection, with samples collected serially over a mean of roughly six years (range 1-12). Whether ART initiation and durable HIV suppression were associated with changes in peripheral blood TRB repertoire composition and diversity was tested in a retrospective serial study. No cross-contamination during QIAcube processing was seen in test extractions of a monoclonal T-cell line run alongside 33 polyclonal samples. Among the 25 to 30 participants with HIV, around ten were female. What the work shows at the level of the full study, not this receptor alone: The samples were dated from about 2003 to 2018, and the ART regimens that were used may be less effective than current ART regimens. A significant increase in TRB diversity was found to be associated with ART initiation, although TRB diversity was observed to remain significantly below that of transplant donor controls even after long-term ART. Since PBMC availability was limited, sequencing covered only the TCR beta chain, with no alpha chain pairing. Compared with controls, HIV repertoires had narrower CDR3 length ranges, and the network structure pointed to an antigen-experienced repertoire that shifted only slightly toward naive after ART. No data were available on ART adherence, viral resistance or therapy changes, limiting inferences about post-ART repertoire changes. At every time point, the repertoire was dominated by expanded TRB clones first identified before ART initiation, although this dominance fluctuated and, in many PLHIV, declined after ART. Because pre-ART samples had limited cell numbers, profiling was done on unsorted PBMC rather than on sorted CD4+ and CD8+ T cells.

To be included, a participant needed at least one PBMC sample from before ART initiation plus at least two post-ART samples. All participants with HIV were treated in the United States of America. Before DNA extraction, cryopreserved samples containing roughly 1-11 million PBMC were thawed and washed. At the time of the earliest PBMC sample for each participant with HIV, ages ranged from about 20 to 55 years. PBMC samples were contributed by each participant from 1-4 timepoints before ART initiation and 2-8 timepoints after ART initiation, with a median of 7 samples. For every participant, serial HIV viral load, CD4+ T-cell count, ART history and demographic data were obtained. Using a Qiagen kit on a QIAcube, genomic DNA was extracted from unsorted PBMC, with samples processed in batches of 12. This receptor was taken from a woman in her forties with HIV. The sample consisted of unsorted PBMCs, taken 1.1 years before starting antiretroviral therapy.

Here is the DNA: TGTGCCAGCAGCTCGACTAGCGGGGCCGGTGAGCAGTTCTTC. It codes for CASSSTSGAGEQFF. Recombination joined TRBV7-2 with TRBJ2-1, with 11 junctional bases fitting TRBD2. Trimming leaves V shorter by 4 bases and J shorter by 9 bases, with the junction holding 5 bases beyond the gene matches. Taken from the germline V gene, the CDR1 and CDR2 loops are SGHTA and FQGNSA. Measured from the cysteine to the phenylalanine, the CDR3 is 14 residues long. Kept here is only the CDR3 DNA, which spans 42 bases and is read in frame from base 1.